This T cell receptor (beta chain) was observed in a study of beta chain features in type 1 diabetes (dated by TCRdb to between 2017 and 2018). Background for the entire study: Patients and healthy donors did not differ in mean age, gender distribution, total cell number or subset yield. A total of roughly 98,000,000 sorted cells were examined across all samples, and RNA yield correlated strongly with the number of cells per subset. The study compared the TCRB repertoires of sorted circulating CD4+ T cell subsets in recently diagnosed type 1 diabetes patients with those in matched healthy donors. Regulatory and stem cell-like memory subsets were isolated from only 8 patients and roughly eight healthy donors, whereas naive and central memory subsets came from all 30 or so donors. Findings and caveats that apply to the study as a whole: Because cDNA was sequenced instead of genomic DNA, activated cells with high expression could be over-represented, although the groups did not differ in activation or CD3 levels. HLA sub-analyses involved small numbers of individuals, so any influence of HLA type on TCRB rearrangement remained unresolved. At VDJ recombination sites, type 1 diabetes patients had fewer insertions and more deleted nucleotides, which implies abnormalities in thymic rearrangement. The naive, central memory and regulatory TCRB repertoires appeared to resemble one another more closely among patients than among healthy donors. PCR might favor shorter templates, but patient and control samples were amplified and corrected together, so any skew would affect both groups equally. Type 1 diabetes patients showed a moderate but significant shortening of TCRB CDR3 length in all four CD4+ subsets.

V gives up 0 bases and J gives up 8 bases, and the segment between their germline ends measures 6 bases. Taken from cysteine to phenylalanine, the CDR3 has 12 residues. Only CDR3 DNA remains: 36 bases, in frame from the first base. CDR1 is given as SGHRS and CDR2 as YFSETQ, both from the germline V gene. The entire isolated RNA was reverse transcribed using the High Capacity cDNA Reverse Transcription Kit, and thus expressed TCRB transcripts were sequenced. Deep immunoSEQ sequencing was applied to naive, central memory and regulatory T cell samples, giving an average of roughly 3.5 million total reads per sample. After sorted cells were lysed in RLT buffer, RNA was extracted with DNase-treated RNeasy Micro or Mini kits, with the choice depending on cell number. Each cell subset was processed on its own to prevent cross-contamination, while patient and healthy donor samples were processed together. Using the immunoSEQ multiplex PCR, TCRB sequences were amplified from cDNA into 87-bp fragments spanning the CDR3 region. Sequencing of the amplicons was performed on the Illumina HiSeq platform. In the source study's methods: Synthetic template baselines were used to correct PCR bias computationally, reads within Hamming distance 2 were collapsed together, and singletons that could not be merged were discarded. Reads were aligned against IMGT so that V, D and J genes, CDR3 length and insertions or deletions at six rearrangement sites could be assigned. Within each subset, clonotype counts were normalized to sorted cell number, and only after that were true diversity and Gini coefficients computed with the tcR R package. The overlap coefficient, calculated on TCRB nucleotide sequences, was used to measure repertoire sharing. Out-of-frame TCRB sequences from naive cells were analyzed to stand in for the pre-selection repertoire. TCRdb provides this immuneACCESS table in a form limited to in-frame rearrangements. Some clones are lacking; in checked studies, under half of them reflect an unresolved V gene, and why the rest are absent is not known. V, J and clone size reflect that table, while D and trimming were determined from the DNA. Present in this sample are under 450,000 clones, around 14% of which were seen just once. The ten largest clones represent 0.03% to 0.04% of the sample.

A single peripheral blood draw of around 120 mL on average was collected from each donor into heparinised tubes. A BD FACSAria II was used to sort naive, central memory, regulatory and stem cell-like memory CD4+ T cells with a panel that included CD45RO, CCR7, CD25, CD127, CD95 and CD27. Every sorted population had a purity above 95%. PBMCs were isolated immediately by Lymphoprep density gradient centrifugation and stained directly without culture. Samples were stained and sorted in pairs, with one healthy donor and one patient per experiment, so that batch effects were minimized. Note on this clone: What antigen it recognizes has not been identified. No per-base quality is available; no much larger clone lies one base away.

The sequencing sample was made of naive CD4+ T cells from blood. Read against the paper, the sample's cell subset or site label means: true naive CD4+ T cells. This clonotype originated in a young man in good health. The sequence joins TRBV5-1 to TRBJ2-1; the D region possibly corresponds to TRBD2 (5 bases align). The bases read TGCGCCAGCAGCTTGGTCGGGGATGAGCAGTTCTTC. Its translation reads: CASSLVGDEQFF.